This T cell receptor (beta chain) was sequenced in a study of vaccination and CD4 T cells after COVID-19. Study-level background: Four females and six males made up the convalescents, with two Hispanic. Each control was exposed to a CEFX pool, an HIV-1 Nef pool, or no peptide at all.

This clonotype was seen only a few times. Its antigen is still unknown. Oncomine TCR Beta short-read sequencing was applied to DNA from cultured CD4+ T cells. One entry per CDR3 protein results from TCRdb running MiXCR on the PCR reads. Here the sample spans under 30,000 distinct CDR3 sequences, about 35% being singletons. As to time point: late sampling 161 to 241 days after vaccination in three convalescent patients. Treatment here: roughly 10-day PBMC culture with coronavirus spike peptide pools or control peptides (ViraFEST assay). Researchers reported culturing about 2.1 million PBMCs per well with 8 to 10 IU/ml IL-2 and 9 to 10 ug/ml peptide pools. The length of the CDR3 is 15 residues. J lost 4 bases, V lost 5 bases, and 11 bases had no gene match. Germline V lookup: CDR1 DFQATT, CDR2 SNEGSKA (reference sequence).

Material: CD4+ T cells from blood, cultured in vitro, obtained about 7 months after SARS-CoV-2 vaccination. The gene calls are TRBV20-1 and TRBJ1-2; 9 bases agree with TRBD1. This receptor was obtained from a human donor who had recovered from COVID-19. CDR3 amino acids: CSAEQGAGLGYGYTF. The CDR3 bases are TGCAGTGCTGAACAGGGGGCGGGCTTAGGCTATGGCTACACCTTC.